Listed here is a single T cell receptor (beta chain). The entry originates in a study of blood T cell repertoires in COVID-19. About the research overall: The United States, Italy and Spain provided the acute and convalescent COVID-19 samples.

As handled by the study authors: Reference gene primers were amplified, and this amplification served to estimate nucleated cell counts. Measured with immunoSEQ multiplex PCR; TCRdb has only the in-frame clones, and not every one. V and J calls and clone size are copied from that table; D and trimming were computed from the DNA. The table shows tens of thousands of clones, with 80% to 85% occurring only once. The length of the CDR3 is 12 residues. V lost 6 bases, J lost 2 bases, and 8 bases lay in between. Germline V gives CDR1 SNHLY, CDR2 FYNNEI. The rearrangement joins TRBV2 to TRBJ2-7; D is possibly TRBD1 (5 bases). Sequencing used peripheral blood. This TCR derives from a man aged 80 or over with acute or convalescent COVID-19. The CDR3 nucleotides are TGTGCCAGCAGCAGGGAAACCTACGAGCAGTACTTC. It encodes CASSRETYEQYF.